This T cell receptor beta chain was sequenced for a study of blood T cells in healthy people across ages (dated by TCRdb to the mid-2010s). Regarding the study in general: In model experiments, template switching captured roughly one uniquely barcoded TCR beta cDNA molecule for every two T cells. Age-related changes in TCR beta repertoire diversity were measured in the study by deep sequencing normalized with unique cDNA molecular identifiers. Four age groups were formed from the donors: young (average 16 years), middle-aged (approximately 42), aged (62) and long-lived (82). To avoid experimental bias, donors of different ages were randomly spread across the sequencing lanes. The study analyzed two additional independent replicas of 1 million unique cDNA reads from the same blood draw for two donors, one aged 18 to 30 and one aged 80 or older. The study at large found these results: Observed TCR beta diversity per million T cells fell roughly linearly with age, and a significant reduction was already apparent by age around 40. Because profiling used bulk unsorted PBMCs, naive and antigen-experienced compartments could not be compared conclusively. The CMV infection status of donors was not known, potentially confounding age-related changes in expanded clonotypes. The percentage of naive T cells measured by flow cytometry correlated strongly with observed TCR beta diversity. Estimates of total diversity based on one million sequenced T cells were regarded as lower bounds and as underestimates. Compared with the aged group, the long-lived group had more naive CD4+ T cells, fewer expanded clones and increased TCR diversity, a pattern suggesting age selection.

Note on this clonotype: Its antigen has not been determined. Base qualities were left out, and no much larger clone turns up one base away.

Systemically healthy Caucasian individuals from Russia, 39 in total and aged about 6 to 95 years, were included as donors. Each donor gave around 9 milliliters of peripheral blood, collected into EDTA-treated Vacutainer tubes. PBMCs were isolated by Ficoll-Paque density-gradient centrifugation, with at least 7 million obtained per sample. Total RNA was extracted from PBMCs with Trizol reagent, with at least 5.5 micrograms obtained per sample. Naive CD45RAhigh/CD27high T cell percentages were measured by flow cytometry on a PBMC aliquot from every donor. Library preparation used 5' RACE. A second about 6 to 11 cycle PCR used a sample-barcoded 5' primer and a J-beta primer mix. A unique molecular identifier was introduced onto each TCR beta cDNA molecule by a template-switch 5' adaptor carrying 12 random nucleotides. At least 2.5 million CDR3-containing paired-end reads were obtained from each sample. First-strand cDNA synthesis was performed from all RNA using the Mint cDNA synthesis kit, with priming by a TRBC-specific oligonucleotide. Following uracil-DNA glycosylase treatment, all cDNA underwent a first 18-cycle PCR with the universal primers M1SS and BC2_uni_R. The authors' pipeline ran thus. For normalization, 1 million high-quality reads, each with a distinct molecular identifier, were randomly selected from each sample. Instead of being binned into consensus sequences, reads with shared molecular identifiers were discarded. CDR3 identification, clonotype clustering and error correction used MiTCR with a Q25 quality threshold and the strictest error-elimination algorithm. Lower-bound total TCR beta diversity was estimated with a nonparametric unseen species model using Euler transformation. TCRdb reworked the public reads: Q25 trimming with fastp, MiXCR clone assembly, productive beta chains retained. Rows merge per CDR3 protein into single entries with the most common DNA and genes. TCRdb's processing, not the study's, gives the V and J calls here. Across this sample there are approximately 2,000,000 distinct CDR3 sequences, with more than 35% seen only once. 20% to 25% of the sample goes to the ten largest clones.

The CDR3 spans 13 residues, from the cysteine through the phenylalanine. The DNA shown is the 39-base CDR3, in frame from base 1. The junction shows trimming of 2 bases on V and 9 bases on J, plus 10 bases between the germline ends. The germline V gene provides CDR1 KGHDR and CDR2 SFDVKD. The chain joins TRBV24-1 to TRBJ2-1; the D gene is perhaps TRBD2, from 5 matching bases. What was sequenced was blood. This TCR came from a human donor in good health. The base sequence is TGTGCCACCAGTGATTCGATCCGGGGTGAGCAGTTCTTC. It specifies CATSDSIRGEQFF.